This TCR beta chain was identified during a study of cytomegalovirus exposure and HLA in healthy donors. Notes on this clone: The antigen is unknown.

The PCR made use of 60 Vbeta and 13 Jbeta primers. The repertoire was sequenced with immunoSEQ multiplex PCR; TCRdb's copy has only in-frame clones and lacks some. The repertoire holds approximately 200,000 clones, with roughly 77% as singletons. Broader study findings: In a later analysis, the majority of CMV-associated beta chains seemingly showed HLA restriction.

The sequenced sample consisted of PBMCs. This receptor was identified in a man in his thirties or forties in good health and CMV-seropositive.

For the CDR3, the DNA is TGTGCCAGTAGTAAAATCGGCGGGAGCGGCCCCAATGAGCAGTTCTTC. Its protein product is CASSKIGGSGPNEQFF. V is TRBV19 and J is TRBJ2-1, with 7 bases fitting TRBD2. The CDR3 extends over 16 amino acids. Germline V gene data show CDR1 as LNHDA and CDR2 as SQIVND (reference sequence). V lost 4 bases, J lost 6 bases, and 12 bases stayed unmatched.